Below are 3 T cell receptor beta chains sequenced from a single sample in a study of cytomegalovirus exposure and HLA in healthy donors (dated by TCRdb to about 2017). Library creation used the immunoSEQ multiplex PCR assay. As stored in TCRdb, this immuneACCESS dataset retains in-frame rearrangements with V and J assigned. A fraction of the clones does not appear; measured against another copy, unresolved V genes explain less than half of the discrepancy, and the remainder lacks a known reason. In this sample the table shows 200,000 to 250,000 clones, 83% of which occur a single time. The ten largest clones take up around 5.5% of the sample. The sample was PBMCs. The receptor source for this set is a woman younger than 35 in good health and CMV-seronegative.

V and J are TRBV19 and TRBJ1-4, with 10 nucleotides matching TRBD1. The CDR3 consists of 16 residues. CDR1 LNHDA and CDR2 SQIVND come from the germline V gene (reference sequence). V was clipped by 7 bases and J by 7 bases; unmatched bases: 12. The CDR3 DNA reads TGTGCCAGTACCCCCGGACAGGGGGTATACGCTGAAAAACTGTTTTTT. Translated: CASTPGQGVYAEKLFF. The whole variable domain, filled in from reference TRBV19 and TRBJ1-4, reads DGGITQSPKYLFRKEGQNVTLSCEQNLNHDAMYWYRQDPGQGLRLIYYSQIVNDFQKGDIAEGYSVSREKKESFPLTVTSAQKNPTAFYLCASTPGQGVYAEKLFFGSGTQLSVL.

The CDR3 sequence: CASSRGLAGEADTQYF. CDR3 in DNA: TGCGCCAGCAGCCGGGGACTAGCGGGGGAGGCAGATACGCAGTATTTT. The chain couples TRBV5-1 to TRBJ2-3, with 14 bases lining up with TRBD2. The length of the CDR3 is 16 residues. Germline CDR1 SGHRS, CDR2 YFSETQ. J was trimmed by 4 bases and V by 4 bases; bases with no gene match: 5. The full variable domain, its missing parts supplied by reference TRBV5-1 and TRBJ2-3, is KAGVTQTPRYLIKTRGQQVTLSCSPISGHRSVSWYQQTPGQGLQFLFEYFSETQRNKGNFPGRFSGRQFSNSRSEMNVSTLELGDSALYLCASSRGLAGEADTQYFGPGTRLTVL.

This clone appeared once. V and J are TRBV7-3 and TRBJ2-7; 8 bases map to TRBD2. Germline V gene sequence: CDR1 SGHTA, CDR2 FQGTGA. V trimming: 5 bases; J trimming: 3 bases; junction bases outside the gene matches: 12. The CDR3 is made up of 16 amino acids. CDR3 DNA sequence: TGTGCCAGCAGCGCGGCGAGCGGGAGTGGTATCTACGAGCAGTACTTC. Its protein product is CASSAASGSGIYEQYF.